The rows below give T cell receptor beta chains drawn from one sample of a study of CD8 T cell repertoires and HIV-1 epitope variants. These receptors have no identified antigens. Here immunoSEQ multiplex PCR was the method, and the copy in TCRdb shows in-frame clones only, minus some. This sample has around 5,200 clones, with around 67% found just once. Sequencing was carried out using cultured CD8+ T cells derived from PBMCs. Receptor source: a male donor with HIV. Both conserved end residues are part of each CDR3. The D gene is left open where the match is weak. Clone size is stated in some rows and not others, as once, few, many or a class when expanded.

V	J	size	D	CDR3	DNA
TRBV4-2	TRBJ2-7	.	TRBD2	CASSQGLAGGSSYEQYF	TGTGCCAGCAGCCAAGGACTAGCGGGGGGGAGCTCCTACGAGCAGTACTTC
TRBV5-1	TRBJ2-5	once	TRBD1	CASSRDSQETQYF	TGCGCCAGCAGCCGGGACAGCCAAGAGACCCAGTACTTC
TRBV7-3	TRBJ2-2	.	.	CASSSGASWDPENTGELFF	TGTGCCAGCAGCTCGGGAGCATCCTGGGACCCAGAAAACACCGGGGAGCTGTTTTTT
TRBV19	TRBJ1-2	.	.	CASSPRAYNYGYTF	TGTGCCAGTAGCCCCAGGGCATACAACTATGGCTACACCTTC
TRBV30	TRBJ2-7	.	TRBD1	CAWSGGQTQYF	TGTGCCTGGAGTGGGGGACAGACGCAGTACTTC
TRBV28	TRBJ1-2	.	.	CASSLRTYYGYTF	TGTGCCAGCAGTTTAAGGACCTACTATGGCTACACCTTC
TRBV2	TRBJ2-1	.	.	CASRRYGYNEQFF	TGTGCCAGCAGGAGGTACGGCTACAATGAGCAGTTCTTC
TRBV15	TRBJ2-2	.	.	CATSREFATETGELFF	TGTGCCACCAGCAGGGAGTTCGCGACAGAGACCGGGGAGCTGTTTTTT
TRBV11-3	TRBJ2-1	.	.	CASSLDFGAYNEQFF	TGTGCCAGCAGCTTAGATTTTGGGGCCTACAATGAGCAGTTCTTC
TRBV7-6	TRBJ2-7	once	TRBD2	CASSLSGGPSEQYF	TGTGCCAGCAGCCTAAGCGGGGGGCCCTCCGAGCAGTACTTC
TRBV28	TRBJ2-7	.	TRBD2	CASSLGAGALYEQYF	TGTGCCAGCAGTTTAGGAGCGGGGGCCCTGTACGAGCAGTACTTC
TRBV7-9	TRBJ2-6	.	.	CASSLGAGSGANVLTF	TGTGCCAGCAGCTTAGGGGCGGGCTCTGGGGCCAACGTCCTGACTTTC
TRBV11-1	TRBJ1-1	few	.	CASSPVNTEAFF	TGTGCCAGCAGCCCCGTGAACACTGAAGCTTTCTTT
TRBV10-2	TRBJ1-1	.	.	CASIWQMNTEAFF	TGCGCCAGCATCTGGCAGATGAACACTGAAGCTTTCTTT
TRBV5-1	TRBJ1-1	.	.	CASSLARDTEAFF	TGCGCCAGCAGCTTGGCGAGGGACACTGAAGCTTTCTTT
TRBV5-6	TRBJ2-7	large	.	CASSDSTVTYEQYF	TGTGCCAGCAGCGACTCGACAGTTACCTACGAGCAGTACTTC
TRBV4-3	TRBJ2-7	.	TRBD2	CASSQDVTSGGIGYEQYF	TGCGCCAGCAGCCAAGACGTAACTAGCGGGGGGATCGGCTACGAGCAGTACTTC
TRBV28	TRBJ2-1	.	TRBD2	CASSPLAGNSYNEQFF	TGTGCCAGCAGTCCACTAGCGGGCAACTCCTACAATGAGCAGTTCTTC
TRBV9	TRBJ2-3	.	.	CASSVGGPSTDTQYF	TGTGCCAGCAGCGTGGGCGGGCCTAGCACAGATACGCAGTATTTT
TRBV30	TRBJ1-1	few	.	CAWSVGLNTEAFF	TGTGCCTGGAGTGTTGGCTTGAACACTGAAGCTTTCTTT
TRBV6-4	TRBJ2-1	.	TRBD2	CASSDSTSGSNEQFF	TGTGCCAGCAGTGACTCGACTAGCGGGAGCAATGAGCAGTTCTTC
TRBV11-2	TRBJ2-1	.	TRBD1	CASRNFTGGNEQFF	TGTGCCAGCAGGAATTTTACAGGGGGCAATGAGCAGTTCTTC
TRBV7-3	TRBJ2-7	.	TRBD1	CASSPSQGYEQYF	TGTGCCAGCAGCCCGTCACAGGGGTACGAGCAGTACTTC
TRBV10-3	TRBJ2-2	.	TRBD2	CAISGVLASTGELFF	TGTGCCATCAGTGGAGTACTAGCGAGCACCGGGGAGCTGTTTTTT
TRBV28	TRBJ2-3	medium-sized	.	CASRRGTYYTDTQYF	TGTGCCAGCAGACGCGGGACTTACTACACAGATACGCAGTATTTT
TRBV2	TRBJ1-5	medium-sized	.	CASSPNRLQQPQHF	TGTGCCAGCAGCCCGAACAGGTTACAACAGCCCCAGCATTTT
TRBV9	TRBJ2-1	.	.	CASSVSGSADGNEQFF	TGTGCCAGCAGCGTTTCGGGCTCAGCGGACGGTAATGAGCAGTTCTTC
TRBV19	TRBJ2-7	few	.	CASSTGLKYEQYF	TGTGCCAGTAGTACGGGTCTTAAGTACGAGCAGTACTTC
TRBV29-1	TRBJ2-7	.	.	CSVVAGGYEQYF	TGCAGCGTTGTGGCAGGAGGGTACGAGCAGTACTTC
TRBV2	TRBJ2-1	.	.	CASSRGGEIYEQFF	TGTGCCAGCAGTAGGGGGGGCGAAATCTATGAGCAGTTCTTC
TRBV7-8	TRBJ2-6	few	.	CASSLSPGANVLTF	TGTGCCAGCAGCTTAAGCCCAGGGGCCAACGTCCTGACTTTC
TRBV5-6	TRBJ2-2	.	TRBD1	CASSSRQGNTGELFF	TGTGCCAGCAGCAGTCGACAGGGGAACACCGGGGAGCTGTTTTTT
TRBV30	TRBJ1-4	.	.	CAGHDSGARKLFF	TGTGCCGGGCATGACTCCGGGGCCCGAAAACTGTTTTTT
TRBV5-4	TRBJ2-3	.	.	CASTQPGDTQYF	TGTGCCAGCACCCAACCGGGAGATACGCAGTATTTT
TRBV5-1	TRBJ2-4	.	TRBD1	CASSLLGQGNIQYF	TGCGCCAGCAGCCTGTTGGGACAGGGTAACATTCAGTACTTC
TRBV28	TRBJ2-7	once	.	CASSLEPGEQYF	TGTGCCAGCAGTTTGGAGCCCGGCGAGCAGTACTTC
TRBV29-1	TRBJ2-5	.	.	CSVESPRDGETQYF	TGCAGCGTTGAAAGCCCTCGCGATGGGGAGACCCAGTACTTC
TRBV28	TRBJ2-7	.	.	CASSLIASVRYEQYF	TGTGCCAGCAGTTTAATCGCTAGCGTTCGCTACGAGCAGTACTTC
TRBV2	TRBJ1-3	.	.	CASSEVWGFSGNTIYF	TGTGCCAGCAGTGAAGTTTGGGGATTCTCTGGAAACACCATATATTTT
TRBV7-9	TRBJ2-2	once	.	CASSLTDFNTGELFF	TGTGCCAGCAGCTTAACAGATTTCAACACCGGGGAGCTGTTTTTT
TRBV6-5	TRBJ2-7	.	TRBD1	CASSWDSSYEQYF	TGTGCCAGCAGTTGGGACAGCTCCTACGAGCAGTACTTC